Listed here are 32 T cell receptor beta chains from one sample, sequenced in a study of blood T cells in healthy people across ages. A second PCR of 7 to 11 cycles used a sample-barcoded 5' primer and a J-beta primer mix. TCRdb re-analysed the 5' RACE reads in MiXCR, keeping a single row per CDR3 protein. Of about 670,000 distinct CDR3 sequences listed, around 38% are singletons. Sequenced: blood. These receptors were taken from an elderly man in good health.

V is TRBV20-1 and J is TRBJ2-3; either TRBD1 or TRBD2 may supply D (5 bases each). Germline V lookup: CDR1 DFQATT, CDR2 SNEGSKA (reference sequence). There are 14 residues in the CDR3. Trimming stripped 6 bases from V and 0 bases from J, with 13 bases between. DNA of the CDR3: TGCAGTGCCGGGGCACGGACTAGCACAGATACGCAGTATTTT. Protein sequence: CSAGARTSTDTQYF.

The chain is built from TRBV13 and TRBJ1-1; no reliable D call. Germline V gene sequence: CDR1 PRHDT, CDR2 FYEKMQ (reference sequence). This CDR3 has 15 amino acids. Trimming pared 4 bases from V and 3 bases from J, leaving 15 bases between. CDR3 bases: TGTGCCAGCAGCTCGACTCAGAGGCGGCACACTGAAGCTTTCTTT. It encodes CASSSTQRRHTEAFF.

This clonotype was observed once. Here the CDR3 omits its conserved ending phenylalanine or tryptophan, so a read error is the likely source. The rearrangement uses TRBV6-1 and TRBJ2-5; no reliable D call. Germline V gene sequence: CDR1 MNHNS, CDR2 SASEGT. The CDR3 totals 14 residues. The germline V and J ends were trimmed by 1 base and 5 bases, with 11 bases remaining between them. The CDR3 protein is CASSEGVGRETQYL. The CDR3 bases are TGTGCCAGCAGTGAAGGGGTCGGAAGGGAGACCCAGTACTTA.

V and J are TRBV4-3 and TRBJ2-3; D ambiguous. V dropped 2 bases and J dropped 5 bases, with 23 bases sitting between them. The CDR3 is made up of 18 amino acids. In germline, CDR1 is LGHNA, CDR2 YSLEER. The CDR3 loop reads CASSQYRVSRPVGDTQYF. The CDR3 DNA follows: TGCGCCAGCAGCCAATATCGGGTTTCTAGGCCGGTCGGAGATACGCAGTATTTT.

V gene TRBV20-1 combines with J gene TRBJ1-2; D possibly corresponds to TRBD1 (5 bases). Germline V gene lookup returns CDR1 DFQATT and CDR2 SNEGSKA (reference sequence). The CDR3 spans 12 residues. Trimming took 6 bases from V and 4 from J, leaving 12 bases between them. CDR3 amino acids: CSAHDRPYGYTF. The CDR3 coding sequence is TGCAGTGCCCATGACAGACCCTATGGCTACACCTTC.

The genes are TRBV28 and TRBJ2-5; 7 positions agree with TRBD2. The J call may be in error: the DNA end matches TRBJ2-7 better. CDR1 is MDHEN, CDR2 SYDVKM, per germline. This CDR3 is 15 amino acids long. The CDR3 protein is CASSPLAAVAYEQYF. For the CDR3, the DNA is TGTGCCAGCAGTCCGCTAGCGGCGGTGGCCTACGAGCAGTACTTC.

V usage is TRBV7-9 and J usage is TRBJ2-3, with TRBD2 matching 11 bases. The CDR3 runs to 14 residues. V shed 5 bases and J 5 bases; nucleotides not matched to a gene: 3. Germline V gives CDR1 SEHNR, CDR2 FQNEAQ (reference sequence). The CDR3 is CASSILAGEDTQYF. CDR3 coding DNA: TGTGCCAGCAGCATACTAGCGGGAGAAGATACGCAGTATTTT. The full variable domain, its missing parts supplied by reference TRBV7-9 and TRBJ2-3, is DTGVSQNPRHKITKRGQNVTFRCDPISEHNRLYWYRQTLGQGPEFLTYFQNEAQLEKSRLLSDRFSAERPKGSFSTLEIQRTEQGDSAMYLCASSILAGEDTQYFGPGTRLTVL.

The V call is TRBV6-1, the J call TRBJ2-5, with 10 bases fitting TRBD2. There are 18 residues in the CDR3. Looked up from germline, CDR1 is MNHNS and CDR2 is SASEGT. Trimming at V came to 7 bases and at J to 11 bases, leaving 25 bases not matched to a gene. The CDR3 DNA reads TGTGCCAGCAAGGGTTTAGCGGGAGGTCTCGGTGGCTACAATGAGCAGTACTTC. It specifies CASKGLAGGLGGYNEQYF.

Ten or more counts support this clonotype. V usage is TRBV6-5 and J usage is TRBJ2-7; 11 bases are a match to TRBD1. The CDR3 spans 14 residues. Germline loops: CDR1 MNHEY, CDR2 SVGAGI. V lost 5 bases, J lost 4 bases, and 4 bases stayed unmatched. DNA for the CDR3: TGTGCCAGCAGTCCGGACAGGGGGCTTTACGAGCAGTACTTC. As protein: CASSPDRGLYEQYF.

This clonotype was seen a handful of times. This chain connects TRBV5-5 to TRBJ2-7; D not certain. V gave up 4 bases and J gave up 6 bases, with 17 bases separating them. Germline assignment: CDR1 SGHKS and CDR2 YYEKEE (reference sequence). CDR3 length: 14 residues. For the CDR3, the DNA is TGTGCCAGCAGCGTGGGCGTGAGGATTTTCGAGCAGTACTTC. The encoded protein is CASSVGVRIFEQYF.

CDR3 amino acids: CASSEVRGARAFF. CDR3 nucleotide sequence: TGTGCCAGCAGTGAAGTTCGAGGGGCGCGGGCTTTCTTT. The chain combines TRBV6-1 with TRBJ1-1, with D tentatively TRBD1 (5 bases). Looked up from germline, CDR1 is MNHNS and CDR2 is SASEGT. The CDR3 has 13 residues. V was clipped by 1 base and J by 11 bases, with 14 bases between them.

V is TRBV6-5 and J is TRBJ2-1, with a weak D call TRBD1 (6 bases). Germline values: CDR1 MNHEY, CDR2 SVGAGI. V gave up 6 bases and J gave up 13 bases, with 19 bases separating them. There are 13 residues in the CDR3. CDR3 residues: CASSQDSSETQFF. The CDR3 DNA is TGTGCCAGCAGCCAGGACAGTTCGGAGACCCAGTTCTTC.

This clonotype was detected only once. Because it lacks the conserved phenylalanine or tryptophan at the end, this CDR3 is likely a read error. The chain joins TRBV29-1 to TRBJ2-4; the match to TRBD2 covers 9 bases. The DNA end is more similar to TRBJ2-7, so the J call may be wrong. The CDR3 spans 14 residues. Germline-derived CDR1 and CDR2 are SQVTM and ANQGSEA. The CDR3 here is CSAESSGNVYEQYL. For the CDR3, the DNA is TGCAGCGCTGAATCTAGCGGGAATGTCTACGAGCAGTACTTA.

Only a few counts were recorded for this clonotype. The chain is built from TRBV5-1 and TRBJ2-5; TRBD1 might be the D (5 bases). CDR3 size: 15 residues. Trimming removed 1 base at V and 2 bases at J, with 12 bases between. Per the germline V gene, CDR1 is SGHRS and CDR2 is YFSETQ. Written as DNA, the CDR3 is TGCGCCAGCAGCTTGTTGACAAGGGGACAAGAGACCCAGTACTTC. This gives the protein CASSLLTRGQETQYF.

This chain joins TRBV10-3 and TRBJ1-2; TRBD1 agrees at 8 bases. The CDR3 is 15 amino acids. CDR1 and CDR2 from the germline V gene are ENHRY and SYGVKD. J gave up 6 bases and V 0 bases, and 6 bases lay outside the gene matches. The CDR3 DNA reads as TGTGCCATCAGTGAGTCGGACCCAGGGGGCGATGGCTACACCTTC. It yields the protein CAISESDPGGDGYTF.

This clonotype was observed a handful of times. This chain links TRBV6-2 or TRBV6-3 with TRBJ2-3; D gene unclear. V lost 8 bases and J 4 bases, leaving 7 bases between the germline ends. Germline V gives CDR1 MNHEY, CDR2 SVGEGT. The CDR3 is 11 amino acids. This CDR3 reads CASGYSDTQYF. The CDR3 DNA follows: TGTGCCAGCGGATACTCAGATACGCAGTATTTT.

CDR3 sequence reads: CASSLVISGSIGELFF. CDR3 sequence (DNA): TGTGCCAGCAGCTTAGTGATTAGCGGGAGCATCGGGGAGCTGTTTTTT. This chain uses TRBV7-2 with TRBJ2-2; TRBD2 aligns across 9 bases. Germline lookup yields CDR1 SGHTA and CDR2 FQGNSA. The CDR3 sequence is 16 residues long. With V trimmed by 1 base and J by 7 bases, 7 bases remained unmatched.

The gene calls are TRBV20-1 and TRBJ1-2; 7 bases map to TRBD1. Germline lookup yields CDR1 DFQATT and CDR2 SNEGSKA (reference sequence). The J segment lost 4 bases and the V segment lost 5 bases, leaving 7 bases of the junction unmatched. The CDR3 loop spans 13 amino acids. Here the CDR3 DNA reads TGCAGTGCTTCCGGGACAGTCGGCTATGGCTACACCTTC. Its translation: CSASGTVGYGYTF.

Here the CDR3 DNA reads TGTGCCAGCAGCTTGACGAGAAATGGCTACACCTTC. This gives the protein CASSLTRNGYTF. The J gene is TRBJ1-2, the V gene TRBV7-2, with no clear D. V shed 3 bases and J shed 6 bases, with 8 bases lying between them. Per the germline V gene, CDR1 is SGHTA and CDR2 is FQGNSA. This CDR3 has 12 residues.

With respect to this clonotype: A much larger clone sits a single nucleotide away, making a read error possible. DNA of the CDR3: TGTGCCAGCAGTGGCTATGGAGCGGGAGACTACGAGCAGTACTTC. Its translation is CASSGYGAGDYEQYF. This sequence joins TRBV6-2 or TRBV6-3 and TRBJ2-7; 8 positions agree with TRBD2. CDR1 is MNHEY, CDR2 SVGEGT, per germline. CDR3 length: 15 amino acids. J gave up 3 bases and V 5 bases, and 9 bases lay outside the gene matches.

This clonotype came up a few times. The gene calls are TRBV4-1 and TRBJ1-5, with TRBD1 matching over 7 bases. CDR1 and CDR2 (germline): MGHRA, YSYEKL. The CDR3 totals 15 residues. Trimming took 3 bases from V and 7 from J; bases not matched to a gene: 9. The CDR3: CASSQAEGQRQPQHF. CDR3 DNA: TGCGCCAGCAGCCAGGCGGAGGGACAGAGGCAGCCCCAGCATTTT.

The rearrangement links TRBV2 to TRBJ2-1; D is perhaps TRBD1 or TRBD2 (6 bases each). Trimming took 6 bases from V and 3 from J, leaving 12 bases between them. CDR1 is SNHLY, CDR2 FYNNEI, per germline. The CDR3 covers 14 residues. DNA of the CDR3: TGTGCCAGCAGGGGGGGCGCCGGCTACAATGAGCAGTTCTTC. It is translated as CASRGGAGYNEQFF.

The rearrangement joins TRBV20-1 to TRBJ2-5, with 10 bases aligning to TRBD1. Trimming cost V 6 bases and J 5 bases; bases outside gene matches: 6. From germline, CDR1 is DFQATT and CDR2 SNEGSKA (reference sequence). CDR3 size: 13 residues. The CDR3 spells CSARDRGSETQYF. As DNA, the CDR3 is TGCAGTGCCAGGGACAGGGGTTCCGAGACCCAGTACTTC.

This chain uses TRBV9 with TRBJ2-5, with 7 bases that match TRBD2. CDR1 SGDLS and CDR2 YYNGEE come from the germline V gene. Trimming removed 3 bases from V and 4 bases from J; junction bases left unmatched: 9. The CDR3 contains 15 residues. CDR3 in amino acids: CASSDGGLVRETQYF. The CDR3, as DNA: TGTGCCAGCAGCGATGGAGGACTAGTCAGAGAGACCCAGTACTTC.

This chain connects TRBV6-5 to TRBJ2-1; the match to TRBD2 covers 7 bases. The V and J ends lost 9 bases and 14 bases, in that order; junction bases with no gene match: 7. CDR1 is MNHEY and CDR2 is SVGAGI in the germline V gene. The CDR3 has 10 residues. CDR3 nucleotide sequence: TGTGCCAGTTCCACGGGACTAAAGTTCTTC. It specifies CASSTGLKFF.

This clonotype appeared many times. This CDR3 reads CSVNLRETQYF. CDR3 DNA: TGCAGCGTCAATCTTCGGGAGACCCAGTACTTC. The gene calls are TRBV29-1 and TRBJ2-5; D is unresolved. CDR3 length equals 11 residues. Germline V gives CDR1 SQVTM, CDR2 ANQGSEA. Trimming pared 6 bases from V and 5 bases from J, leaving 10 bases between.

This clonotype occurred many times. This chain joins TRBV6-1 and TRBJ2-7; TRBD2 aligns across 7 bases. Looked up from germline, CDR1 is MNHNS and CDR2 is SASEGT. The CDR3 loop spans 14 amino acids. V lost 6 bases to trimming and J lost 2 bases; unmatched junction nucleotides: 7. For the CDR3, the DNA is TGTGCCAGCAGGAGGGACTACAGTCCCTACGAGCAGTACTTC. This codes for CASRRDYSPYEQYF.

This clonotype was seen only a few times. The chain joins TRBV15 to TRBJ2-5; D is uncertain. This CDR3 has 12 amino acids. Germline V lookup: CDR1 LNHNV, CDR2 YYDKDF (reference sequence). V lost 1 base to trimming and J lost 9 bases, with 9 bases between them. The CDR3 loop is CATSRAQRAQYF. The CDR3 DNA follows: TGTGCCACCAGCAGAGCCCAACGGGCCCAGTACTTC. The whole variable domain, remainder taken from reference TRBV15 and TRBJ2-5, is DAMVIQNPRYQVTQFGKPVTLSCSQTLNHNVMYWYQQKSSQAPKLLFHYYDKDFNNEADTPDNFQSRRPNTSFCFLDIRSPGLGDTAMYLCATSRAQRAQYFGPGTRLLVL.

The chain joins TRBV7-2 to TRBJ2-7; TRBD2 matches 7 bases. TRBJ2-5 explains the end of the DNA better; the J call may be wrong. This CDR3 has 16 residues. Germline values: CDR1 SGHTA, CDR2 FQGNSA. In nucleotides, the CDR3 is TGTGCCAGCAGCTTATTTGGGGGAGGGGTGGAAGGGACCCAGTACTTC. Translation: CASSLFGGGVEGTQYF.

This rearrangement joins TRBV20-1 to TRBJ1-1; perhaps TRBD1 as D (6 bases). V lost 0 bases and J 1 base, leaving 9 bases between the germline ends. Germline V gene data show CDR1 as DFQATT and CDR2 as SNEGSKA (reference sequence). CDR3 size: 14 residues. CDR3 loop: CSAREPGQNTEAFF. CDR3 sequence (DNA): TGCAGTGCTAGAGAGCCGGGACAGAACACTGAAGCTTTCTTT.

This clonotype was picked up many times. The chain employs TRBV6-6 and TRBJ1-2; D call uncertain. Trimming removed 5 bases at V and 4 bases at J, with 11 bases between. The CDR3 is 13 amino acids. Germline assignment: CDR1 MNHNY and CDR2 SVGAGI (reference sequence). The CDR3 protein is CASSAGRFYGYTF. The CDR3 DNA reads as TGTGCCAGCAGTGCCGGACGGTTCTATGGCTACACCTTC.

This clonotype turned up a few times. The J gene is TRBJ2-2, the V gene TRBV20-1, with TRBD1 identical over 8 bases. The V gene's germline CDR1 is DFQATT and CDR2 SNEGSKA (reference sequence). Trimming cost V 2 bases and J 6 bases; bases outside gene matches: 8. The CDR3 has 15 residues. The CDR3 region has the DNA TGCAGTGCTAGACCAGACGACAGGGGAGCCGGGGAGCTGTTTTTT. Protein product: CSARPDDRGAGELFF.